This entry describes one TCR beta chain. This entry is derived from a study of blood T cell repertoires in COVID-19. TCRdb keeps only in-frame clones here, not all; method: immunoSEQ multiplex PCR. The table includes about 320,000 clones, around 90% detected once. Across about two dozen US areas, participants ranged in age from about 18 to 90 years. The sequenced material came from PBMCs or T cells enriched from blood (not recorded which). The sequence was collected from a man aged 60 to 75 who had recovered from COVID-19.

CDR3 amino acids: CASSLGQGAETQYF. Here the CDR3 DNA reads TGTGCCAGCAGCCTAGGACAGGGGGCGGAGACCCAGTACTTC. This rearrangement joins TRBV7-2 to TRBJ2-5; the match to TRBD1 covers 11 bases. Germline assignment: CDR1 SGHTA and CDR2 FQGNSA. This CDR3 is built from 14 residues. V was pared by 5 bases and J by 5 bases, with 4 bases of the junction left unmatched.